Listed below are T cell receptor beta chains from one sample, sequenced in a study of blood T cell repertoires in COVID-19. TCRdb keeps only in-frame clones here, not all; method: immunoSEQ multiplex PCR. The sample lists about 110,000 clones, 80% to 90% occurring once. Material: peripheral blood. The source of these receptors is a human donor in a cohort sampled during active COVID-19. CDR3s include the opening cysteine and the closing phenylalanine or tryptophan. The order of the fields is J gene, D gene, V gene, clone size, CDR3 length, CDR3 DNA, CDR3 protein. A D gene is named only where the DNA matches it firmly. Size tells how often a clone was seen (once, few, many) or the class of an expanded clone, and some rows leave it out.

TRBJ1-5	.	TRBV7-6	.	16	TGTGCCAGCAGCTTAGGCGGGGTCCGTAGCAATCAGCCCCAGCATTTT	CASSLGGVRSNQPQHF
TRBJ2-7	.	TRBV2	.	11	TGTGCCAGCAACTATGCCGACGAGCAGTACTTC	CASNYADEQYF
TRBJ2-1	.	TRBV5-4	.	15	TGTGCCAGCAGCTTTACCTTGGGGGGAGTCAATGAGCAGTTCTTC	CASSFTLGGVNEQFF
TRBJ1-1	TRBD1	TRBV3-1/TRBV3-2	.	14	TGTGCCAGCAGCCAAAGACAGGGGGTTACTGAAGCTTTCTTT	CASSQRQGVTEAFF
TRBJ1-1	.	TRBV10-2	.	14	TGCGCCAGCAGGCCCGGCGGGCGGCGGGCTGAAGCTTTCTTT	CASRPGGRRAEAFF
TRBJ2-1	TRBD2	TRBV6-1	once	15	TGTGCCAGCAGTGAAGGATTAGCGGGGGACAATGAGCAGTTCTTC	CASSEGLAGDNEQFF
TRBJ2-3	TRBD1	TRBV5-5	.	17	TGTGCCAGCAGCCCGACCTCCATCTTGACAGGGGGAGATACGCAGTATTTT	CASSPTSILTGGDTQYF
TRBJ1-1	.	TRBV7-8	.	11	TGTGCCAGCAGTTCTCAGGGTCGAGCTTTCTTT	CASSSQGRAFF
TRBJ2-5	TRBD2	TRBV7-7	.	16	TGTGCTAGCAGCCCAAGAGGGCTAGCGGCCGAAGAGACCCAGTACTTC	CASSPRGLAAEETQYF
TRBJ2-7	TRBD2	TRBV28	.	13	TGTGCCAGCACAGCGGGGGGTCGCCACGAGCAGTACTTC	CASTAGGRHEQYF
TRBJ2-5	TRBD2	TRBV19	few	14	TGTGCCAGTAGTTCACTAGCGGTCCAAGAGACCCAGTACTTC	CASSSLAVQETQYF
TRBJ2-2	.	TRBV9	.	13	TGTGCCAGCAGCGTAGATCGCGGCGGGGAGCTGTTTTTT	CASSVDRGGELFF
TRBJ2-7	.	TRBV20-1	.	11	TGCAGTGCTAGAAATAACTACGAGCAGTACTTC	CSARNNYEQYF
TRBJ2-5	TRBD1	TRBV11-2	.	15	TGTGCCAGCAGCCCCGGGACAGTTGAATGGGAGACCCAGTACTTC	CASSPGTVEWETQYF
TRBJ1-1	.	TRBV20-1	.	13	TGCAGTGCTAGTACCCAGGGAAACACTGAAGCTTTCTTT	CSASTQGNTEAFF
TRBJ1-5	.	TRBV28	few	18	TGTGCCAGCAGTCCCTCGAGTTACTTCACTCCTGGCAATCAGCCCCAGCATTTT	CASSPSSYFTPGNQPQHF
TRBJ1-1	.	TRBV12-3/TRBV12-4	.	13	TGTGCCAGCAGTCCACGGGGGGAAAGGGAAGCTTTCTTT	CASSPRGEREAFF
TRBJ1-1	.	TRBV2	.	17	TGTGCCAGCAGTCCTCCCATGGACAGCGTAGAGAACACTGAAGCTTTCTTT	CASSPPMDSVENTEAFF
TRBJ2-7	TRBD1	TRBV18	.	12	TGTGCCAGCTCACGACAGGGCAACGAGCAGTACTTC	CASSRQGNEQYF
TRBJ2-7	.	TRBV5-5	few	15	TGTGCCAGCAGCTTGGGGACAGTAAGCTCCTACGAGCAGTACTTC	CASSLGTVSSYEQYF
TRBJ2-7	.	TRBV19	.	15	TGTGCCAGTAGTATCATGGCGACAAGCTCCTACGAGCAGTACTTC	CASSIMATSSYEQYF
TRBJ1-1	.	TRBV28	.	12	TGTGCCAGCAGTTTAAGACAAACTGAAGCTTTCTTT	CASSLRQTEAFF
TRBJ2-1	.	TRBV6-5	.	12	TGTGCCAGCCGCGCCTCCTACAATGAGCAGTTCTTC	CASRASYNEQFF
TRBJ1-1	TRBD1	TRBV5-1	few	16	TGCGCCAGCAGCTTGTCAGGGGGATCGGTGAACACTGAAGCTTTCTTT	CASSLSGGSVNTEAFF
TRBJ1-1	.	TRBV19	.	14	TGTGCCAGTAGTATAATCGGGGGTGTCACTGAAGCTTTCTTT	CASSIIGGVTEAFF
TRBJ1-2	TRBD1	TRBV27	.	13	TGTGCCAGCAGTTTGGCAGGGGGCCATGGCTACACCTTC	CASSLAGGHGYTF
TRBJ2-7	.	TRBV7-9	.	14	TGTGCCAGCAGCTTTGGGGGCCTTCTCTACGAGCAGTACTTC	CASSFGGLLYEQYF
TRBJ1-2	TRBD1	TRBV28	.	14	TGTGCCAGCAGTAACCTGGGACAGGGAAAGGACTACACCTTC	CASSNLGQGKDYTF
TRBJ2-5	TRBD1	TRBV18	.	14	TGTGCCAGCTCACCCACGGACAGGCAAGAGACCCAGTACTTC	CASSPTDRQETQYF
TRBJ1-5	.	TRBV15	.	18	TGTGCCACCAGCCCCCGGGGGATGGCAGCTTATAGCAATCAGCCCCAGCATTTT	CATSPRGMAAYSNQPQHF
TRBJ2-7	TRBD1	TRBV7-2	.	15	TGTGCCAGCAGCGTCCCAGGGGGCTTTCCCTACGAGCAGTACTTC	CASSVPGGFPYEQYF
TRBJ1-4	.	TRBV2	.	13	TGTGCCAGCAGTGAAGCGGAAACAGGGTTACTGTTTTTT	CASSEAETGLLFF
TRBJ1-2	.	TRBV19	.	13	TGTGCCAGTATGGGTGACTCTAACTATGGCTACACCTTC	CASMGDSNYGYTF
TRBJ2-3	TRBD2	TRBV15	.	19	TGTGCCACCAGCAGCCCGGGGACTAGCGGGGGGCCTATCACAGATACGCAGTATTTT	CATSSPGTSGGPITDTQYF
TRBJ2-3	TRBD1	TRBV6-5	.	15	TGTGCCAGCAGTCCCCGGGACAGCCGCACAGATACGCAGTATTTT	CASSPRDSRTDTQYF
TRBJ2-5	.	TRBV7-9	.	15	TGTGCCAGCAGCTTCATACAATCCCCGCAAGAGACCCAGTACTTC	CASSFIQSPQETQYF
TRBJ2-1	.	TRBV19	.	12	TGTGCCAGTAGTACCCTGACGACAGAGCAGTTCTTC	CASSTLTTEQFF
TRBJ2-4	.	TRBV2	.	14	TGTGCCAGCAGACAGGGATTGGCCAAAAACATTCAGTACTTC	CASRQGLAKNIQYF
TRBJ1-6	.	TRBV23-1	.	13	TGCGCCGGATCGGAGGCCACGGATTCACCCCTCCACTTT	CAGSEATDSPLHF
TRBJ1-2	TRBD1	TRBV6-6	.	16	TGTGCCAGCAGTAAATCCCGGGACAGGTACTTGGATGGCTACACCTTC	CASSKSRDRYLDGYTF
TRBJ2-1	TRBD2	TRBV3-1/TRBV3-2	once	14	TGTGCCAGCAGCCAAAGGCGGGAGCCTGATGAGCAGTTCTTC	CASSQRREPDEQFF
TRBJ1-1	.	TRBV28	.	13	TGTGCCAGCAGACATGAATCGAACACTGAAGCTTTCTTT	CASRHESNTEAFF
TRBJ1-1	.	TRBV14	.	11	TGTGCCAGCAGCCGCGGCACTGAAGCTTTCTTT	CASSRGTEAFF
TRBJ1-3	TRBD1	TRBV28	.	15	TGTGCCAGCAGAGGACAGGGCAACTCTGGAAACACCATATATTTT	CASRGQGNSGNTIYF
TRBJ1-4	.	TRBV29-1	.	12	TGCAGCGGTCGCGGGCGTGGGGAAAAACTGTTTTTT	CSGRGRGEKLFF
TRBJ2-7	.	TRBV28	few	14	TGTGCCAGCAGTTTACGCGGCGGGACGTACGAGCAGTACTTC	CASSLRGGTYEQYF
TRBJ2-2	TRBD2	TRBV5-1	.	17	TGCGCCAGCAGCCCGGAAGCCGGGAGGACAAACACCGGGGAGCTGTTTTTT	CASSPEAGRTNTGELFF
TRBJ2-3	TRBD2	TRBV5-1	.	17	TGCGCCAGCAGCTTGGAACTAGCGGGGGCACGCGTAGATACGCAGTATTTT	CASSLELAGARVDTQYF
TRBJ2-1	TRBD2	TRBV5-6	.	15	TGTGCCAGCAGCCCGACTAGCGGGACAGACAATGAGCAGTTCTTC	CASSPTSGTDNEQFF
TRBJ1-5	.	TRBV19	.	15	TGTGCCTCCTCAAGCCCCAGGGTTAGCAATCAGCCCCAGCATTTT	CASSSPRVSNQPQHF
TRBJ2-1	.	TRBV5-1	.	15	TGCGCCAGCAGCTCTACTAGCGGAGTACAGGGGGAGCAGTTCTTC	CASSSTSGVQGEQFF
TRBJ2-3	TRBD2	TRBV30	.	14	TGTGCCTGGAGTAGCGGGATGGGCACAGATACGCAGTATTTT	CAWSSGMGTDTQYF
TRBJ2-1	TRBD1	TRBV6-5	.	13	TGTGCCAGCAGAAGGACAGGTGAGAGTGAGCAGTTCTTC	CASRRTGESEQFF
TRBJ1-5	TRBD1	TRBV28	.	15	TGTGCCAGCAGGTTCTGGACAGGGAATAATCAGCCCCAGCATTTT	CASRFWTGNNQPQHF
TRBJ2-5	TRBD2	TRBV5-1	.	16	TGCGCCAGCAGCTTGTCGGGGACCCGGGGGGTGGAGACCCAGTACTTC	CASSLSGTRGVETQYF
TRBJ2-7	TRBD1	TRBV4-1	.	15	TGCGCCAGCAGCCAAGATCTTAGGGACAGTCGTGGGCAGTACTTC	CASSQDLRDSRGQYF
TRBJ2-1	TRBD2	TRBV3-1/TRBV3-2	.	18	TGTGCCAGCAGCCAAGAGAAACTAGCGGGAGGATGGTACAATGAGCAGTTCTTC	CASSQEKLAGGWYNEQFF
TRBJ1-1	.	TRBV12-3/TRBV12-4	.	12	TGTGCCAGCACCTTACGGGGTACTGAAGCTTTCTTT	CASTLRGTEAFF
TRBJ1-4	.	TRBV5-1	.	15	TGCGCCAGCAGCCGTTACCAGGGGTCGGAGGAAAAACTGTTTTTT	CASSRYQGSEEKLFF
TRBJ1-2	TRBD1	TRBV5-1	.	16	TGCGCCAGCAGCTTCGAGACAGGGGGCGCAAACTATGGCTACACCTTC	CASSFETGGANYGYTF